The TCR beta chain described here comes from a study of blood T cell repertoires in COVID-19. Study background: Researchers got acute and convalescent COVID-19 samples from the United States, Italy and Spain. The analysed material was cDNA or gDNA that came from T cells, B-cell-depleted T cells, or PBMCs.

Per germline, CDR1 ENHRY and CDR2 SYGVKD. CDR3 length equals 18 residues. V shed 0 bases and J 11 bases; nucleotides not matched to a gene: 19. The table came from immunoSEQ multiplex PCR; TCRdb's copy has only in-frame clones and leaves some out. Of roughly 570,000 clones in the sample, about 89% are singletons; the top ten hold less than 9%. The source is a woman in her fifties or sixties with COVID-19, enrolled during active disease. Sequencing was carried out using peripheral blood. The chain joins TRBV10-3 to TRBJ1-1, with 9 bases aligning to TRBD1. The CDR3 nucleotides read TGTGCCATCAGTGAGTCCTATGGGGGGAGACAGGGGGGTCTAGGTGCTTTCTTT. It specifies CAISESYGGRQGGLGAFF.